Listed below are T cell receptor beta chains from one sample, sequenced in a study of T cell repertoires in cytomegalovirus infection. TCRdb itself ran the reads through MiXCR, one entry per CDR3 protein. The table lists around 800,000 distinct CDR3 sequences, about 33% of them singletons. The antigens these receptors bind are not known. The starting material was cultured CD8+ T cells from PBMCs, obtained from culture after CMV antigen stimulation. These receptors all come from a human donor in good health (CMV status not recorded). Some clones in this sample may be carry-over from other donors' samples. Both conserved end residues are part of each CDR3. A D gene is named only where the DNA matches it firmly. A clone size is listed for some rows: how often the clone was seen (once, few, many), or a class if it is expanded.

V	size	J	D	CDR3	DNA
TRBV4-1	.	TRBJ2-3	.	CASSQDQGLSTQYF	TGCGCCAGCAGCCAAGATCAGGGACTCTCTACGCAGTATTTT
TRBV7-9	few	TRBJ2-7	.	CASRTGPKQYF	TGTGCCAGCAGGACCGGGCCCAAGCAGTACTTC
TRBV7-9	.	TRBJ1-5	.	CASSPTGGEVQPQHF	TGTGCCAGCAGTCCGACGGGCGGGGAGGTTCAGCCCCAGCATTTT
TRBV7-9	.	TRBJ2-2	.	CASSSSLTGAGVTGELFF	TGTGCCAGCAGCTCTTCACTAACGGGGGCAGGAGTGACCGGGGAGCTGTTTTTT
TRBV6-5	.	TRBJ2-2	.	CASSRAVNTGELFF	TGTGCCAGCAGCCGGGCGGTGAACACCGGGGAGCTGTTTTTT
TRBV6-1	.	TRBJ2-6	TRBD1	CASSYRGVVGYSGANVLTF	TGTGCCAGCAGTTACAGGGGGGTGGTGGGATACTCTGGGGCCAACGTCCTGACTTTC
TRBV29-1	.	TRBJ2-5	TRBD2	CSVEWVVAGTVSRRAETQYF	TGCAGCGTTGAATGGGTCGTAGCGGGCACCGTTTCAAGGCGCGCGGAGACCCAGTACTTC
TRBV6-2/TRBV6-3	few	TRBJ1-5	.	CASSYSREPSNQPQHF	TGTGCCAGCAGTTACTCGCGGGAACCTAGCAATCAGCCCCAGCATTTT
TRBV7-6	.	TRBJ1-3	.	CASSTSGSGNTIYF	TGTGCCAGCAGCACCAGTGGGTCCGGAAACACCATATATTTT
TRBV12-3/TRBV12-4	.	TRBJ1-2	.	CASSRRERGYTF	TGTGCCAGCAGCCGAAGGGAGCGGGGCTACACCTTC
TRBV6-8	few	TRBJ2-2	.	CASSYSPGAGELFF	TGTGCCAGCAGTTACTCACCCGGGGCCGGGGAGCTGTTTTTT
TRBV6-5	few	TRBJ2-1	TRBD1	CASSTLYPDRGSYNEQFF	TGTGCCAGCAGTACCCTCTACCCGGACAGGGGTTCCTACAATGAGCAGTTCTTC
TRBV19	.	TRBJ2-1	.	CASSARGPHNEQFF	TGTGCCAGTAGTGCCCGGGGGCCTCACAATGAGCAGTTCTTC
TRBV10-3	.	TRBJ1-5	.	CAISEAGTEHQPQHF	TGTGCCATCAGTGAGGCGGGGACGGAGCATCAGCCCCAGCATTTT
TRBV27	.	TRBJ1-1	.	CASRRRDTEAFF	TGTGCCAGCAGGCGGCGGGACACTGAAGCTTTCTTT
TRBV27	.	TRBJ2-2	.	CASSLVTSGELFF	TGTGCCAGCAGTTTAGTAACTTCCGGGGAGCTGTTTTTT
TRBV6-1	few	TRBJ1-2	TRBD1	CASTGGQRPYGYTF	TGTGCCAGCACAGGGGGGCAGCGCCCCTATGGCTACACCTTC
TRBV2	many	TRBJ2-3	.	CASSTVGGTASTDTQYF	TGTGCCAGTTCGACCGTAGGGGGGACAGCGAGCACAGATACGCAGTATTTT
TRBV7-8	.	TRBJ1-5	.	CASSLGSGTSNQPQRF	TGTGCCAGCAGCTTAGGGTCAGGGACAAGCAATCAGCCCCAGCGTTTT
TRBV7-9	many	TRBJ2-6	.	CASSSRTDSSGANVLTF	TGTGCCAGCAGCTCCCGGACGGATAGCTCTGGGGCCAACGTCCTGACTTTC
TRBV6-4	few	TRBJ2-3	.	CASSDSGESDTQYF	TGTGCCAGCAGTGACTCTGGGGAATCAGATACGCAGTATTTT
TRBV27	.	TRBJ2-7	.	CASSLNGGRFYEQYF	TGTGCCAGCAGTTTAAACGGGGGACGTTTTTACGAGCAGTACTTC
TRBV11-3	.	TRBJ1-1	TRBD1	CASSLDGTGMRDNTEAFF	TGTGCCAGCAGCTTAGACGGGACAGGGATGAGGGACAACACTGAAGCTTTCTTT